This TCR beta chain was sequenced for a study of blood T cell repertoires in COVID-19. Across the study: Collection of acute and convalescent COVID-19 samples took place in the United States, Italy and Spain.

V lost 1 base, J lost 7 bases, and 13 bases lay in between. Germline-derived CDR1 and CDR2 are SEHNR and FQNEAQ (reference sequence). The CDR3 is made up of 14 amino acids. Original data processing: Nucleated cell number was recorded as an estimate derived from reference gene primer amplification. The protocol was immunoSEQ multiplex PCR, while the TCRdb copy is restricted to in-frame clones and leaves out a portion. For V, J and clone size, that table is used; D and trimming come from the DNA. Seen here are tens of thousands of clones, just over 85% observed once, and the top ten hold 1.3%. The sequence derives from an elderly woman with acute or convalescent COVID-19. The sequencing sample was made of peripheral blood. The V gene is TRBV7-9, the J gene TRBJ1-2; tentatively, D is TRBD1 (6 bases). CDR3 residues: CASSLGGGSGGYTF. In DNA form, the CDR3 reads TGTGCCAGCAGCTTAGGCGGGGGCTCGGGTGGCTACACCTTC.